The clone carrying this TCR beta chain was observed a handful of times. Its antigen is not known. The junction shows a germline mismatch at one end, possibly a read error. The PCR ran on 60 Vbeta and 13 Jbeta primers. In the authors' workflow: An analysis that came later counted tens of millions of unique TCR beta chains, roughly 11 million shared. Sequencing used immunoSEQ multiplex PCR; TCRdb keeps in-frame clones, though not all of them. For V, J and clone size, that table is used; D and trimming come from the DNA. The table shows 160,000 or so clones, with around 81% occurring only once. The data stem from a study of cytomegalovirus exposure and HLA in healthy donors. Notes on the study in general: When analyzed later, a missense DCLRE1C variant was found to be linked to TCR beta V- and J-gene trimming. Presence/absence results assume similar sequencing depth per donor, which may not hold.

The germline gives CDR1 SSHAT, CDR2 FNYEAQ (reference sequence). This CDR3 contains 15 residues. This TCR was recovered from a middle-aged man in good health and CMV-seronegative. The material sequenced was PBMCs. The chain employs TRBV7-7 and TRBJ1-6; possibly TRBD1 for D (6 bases). The CDR3 DNA reads as TGTGCTAGCAGCTTAAGACCAGGGGTTACTTCACCCCTCCACTTT. Translated, it gives CASSLRPGVTSPLHF.